This TCR beta chain was profiled in a study of CD4+ T cells in melanoma. Method: immunoSEQ multiplex PCR; TCRdb's copy keeps in-frame clones and lacks some. The top ten clones hold more than 1.5% of a sample with about 140,000 clones, approximately 91% of them seen once. In the case of this clone: Its target is unknown.

Overall study results and limits: Neoantigen-specific CD4+ T cells in melanoma reportedly had diverse differentiation states.

The CDR3 extends over 15 amino acids. V gave up 3 bases and J gave up 2 bases, with 14 bases separating them. Germline CDR1 is SGHRS and CDR2 is YFSETQ. The chain uses TRBV5-1 and TRBJ2-5, with D possibly TRBD2 on 6 matching bases. The source is a human donor with melanoma. This chain's CDR3 is CASSWLGTFQETQYF. CDR3 coding DNA: TGCGCCAGCAGCTGGCTCGGGACTTTTCAAGAGACCCAGTACTTC. The full variable domain, its missing parts supplied by reference TRBV5-1 and TRBJ2-5, is KAGVTQTPRYLIKTRGQQVTLSCSPISGHRSVSWYQQTPGQGLQFLFEYFSETQRNKGNFPGRFSGRQFSNSRSEMNVSTLELGDSALYLCASSWLGTFQETQYFGPGTRLLVL.